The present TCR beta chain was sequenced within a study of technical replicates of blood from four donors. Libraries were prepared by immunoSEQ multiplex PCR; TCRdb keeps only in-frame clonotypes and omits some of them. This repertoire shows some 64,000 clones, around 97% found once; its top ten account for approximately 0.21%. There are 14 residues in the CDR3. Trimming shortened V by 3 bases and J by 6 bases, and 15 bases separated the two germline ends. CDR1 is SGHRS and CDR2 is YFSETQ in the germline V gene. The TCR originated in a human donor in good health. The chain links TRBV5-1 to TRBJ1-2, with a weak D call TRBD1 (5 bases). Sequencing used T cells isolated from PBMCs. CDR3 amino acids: CASSWTHQVDGYTF. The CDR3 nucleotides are TGCGCCAGCAGCTGGACACATCAAGTGGATGGCTACACCTTC.